The 13 T cell receptor beta chains given below trace back to one sample, sequenced in a study of metastatic and nonmetastatic thyroid tumors. Patients underwent thyroid surgery, and none had received any treatment before it. Via MiXCR, TCRdb re-called the PCR reads. The sample lists roughly 15,000 clones, around 32% seen once, with around 12% in the top ten. Sequencing was carried out using tumor tissue. The receptor set was obtained from a male donor with papillary thyroid cancer or a benign thyroid nodule (not recorded which). Some clones in this sample may be carry-over from other donors' samples.

The chain recombines TRBV9 with TRBJ2-7, with 9 bases aligning to TRBD2. V lost 0 bases, J lost 1 base, and 2 bases stayed unmatched. Per germline, CDR1 SGDLS and CDR2 YYNGEE. The CDR3 has 15 residues. CDR3: CASSVGGGDSYEQYF. In DNA, the CDR3 is TGTGCCAGCAGCGTAGGCGGGGGGGATTCCTACGAGCAGTACTTC.

The chain combines TRBV7-2 with TRBJ1-6, with TRBD1 matching over 8 bases. The V gene end was trimmed by 2 bases and the J gene end by 7 bases; junction bases not matched to a gene: 4. This CDR3 has 15 residues. The germline CDR1 and CDR2 sequences are SGHTA and FQGNSA. This chain's CDR3 is CASSLTGGKNSPLHF. The CDR3 DNA reads TGTGCCAGCAGCTTAACAGGGGGAAAGAATTCACCCCTCCACTTT.

V and J are TRBV24-1 and TRBJ2-1, with 10 bases identical to TRBD1. J gave up 4 bases and V 5 bases, and 16 bases lay outside the gene matches. In germline, CDR1 is KGHDR, CDR2 SFDVKD. This CDR3 contains 19 residues. The CDR3 DNA reads TGTGCCACCAGTGCCGGGACAGGGGCACCCGGTTTTCTTTACAATGAGCAGTTCTTC. Translated, it gives CATSAGTGAPGFLYNEQFF.

This clone was recorded at least ten times. V gene TRBV27 combines with J gene TRBJ1-6, with 7 bases that match TRBD1. Germline V lookup: CDR1 MNHEY, CDR2 SMNVEV (reference sequence). The CDR3 runs to 14 residues. J lost 10 bases, V lost 5 bases, and 8 bases had no gene match. DNA of the CDR3: TGTGCCAGCAGTCCACGACAGGGCGGGTCACCCCTCCACTTT. It specifies CASSPRQGGSPLHF.

This clone was seen ten or more times. This sequence joins TRBV2 and TRBJ2-2; 7 bases agree with TRBD2. Per germline, CDR1 SNHLY and CDR2 FYNNEI. The V segment lost 8 bases and the J segment 4 bases; nucleotides outside the gene matches: 13. This CDR3 contains 16 residues. The CDR3 DNA follows: TGTGCCAGCTCGAGCGGGATATCTCGGGGCACCGGGGAGCTGTTTTTT. Translated, it gives CASSSGISRGTGELFF. The whole variable domain, remainder taken from reference TRBV2 and TRBJ2-2, is EPEVTQTPSHQVTQMGQEVILRCVPISNHLYFYWYRQILGQKVEFLVSFYNNEISEKSEIFDDQFSVERPDGSNFTLKIRSTKLEDSAMYFCASSSGISRGTGELFFGEGSRLTVL.

This chain connects TRBV6-1 to TRBJ2-7; perhaps D is TRBD1 or TRBD2 (6 bases each). The CDR3 covers 16 residues. CDR1 and CDR2 from the germline V gene are MNHNS and SASEGT. The V end was cut by 4 bases, the J end by 4 bases, with 20 bases between. CDR3 sequence (DNA): TGTGCCAGCAGTGGTCCGCAGGCATCGGGGGCTTACGAGCAGTACTTC. It yields the protein CASSGPQASGAYEQYF.

By share, this clone counts as medium-sized. The chain carries TRBV2 and TRBJ2-7; D is unresolved. V was clipped by 6 bases and J by 2 bases, with 14 bases between them. The CDR3 has 14 amino acids. Germline-derived CDR1 and CDR2 are SNHLY and FYNNEI. The CDR3 sequence is CASSPPALTYEQYF. Here the CDR3 DNA reads TGTGCCAGCAGCCCCCCCGCCCTGACCTACGAGCAGTACTTC. The full variable domain, rest sourced from reference TRBV2 and TRBJ2-7, is EPEVTQTPSHQVTQMGQEVILRCVPISNHLYFYWYRQILGQKVEFLVSFYNNEISEKSEIFDDQFSVERPDGSNFTLKIRSTKLEDSAMYFCASSPPALTYEQYFGPGTRLTVT.

This clone was seen many times. This chain uses TRBV3-1 with TRBJ1-2, with 9 bases that match TRBD1. The germline V gene encodes CDR1 LGHDT and CDR2 YNNKEL (reference sequence). Trimming took 1 base from V and 6 from J; bases not matched to a gene: 3. This CDR3 is built from 14 residues. CDR3 sequence reads: CASSQGGTGNGYTF. Here the CDR3 DNA reads TGTGCCAGCAGCCAAGGAGGGACAGGGAATGGCTACACCTTC.

This clone was counted between two and nine times. V is TRBV2 and J is TRBJ1-2; the D gene is possibly TRBD1 (5 bases). The length of the CDR3 is 14 residues. Germline CDR1 SNHLY, CDR2 FYNNEI. Between the trimmed V and J ends, which lost 7 bases and 3 bases, there was a span of 15 bases. The chain's CDR3 is CASTSGGGDYGYTF. CDR3 nucleotide sequence: TGTGCCAGCACCAGTGGTGGGGGTGACTATGGCTACACCTTC.

The chain links TRBV5-1 to TRBJ1-1; D might be TRBD1 (5 bases). The CDR3 covers 14 residues. Germline CDR1 SGHRS, CDR2 YFSETQ. Trimming shortened V by 0 bases and J by 5 bases, and 11 bases separated the two germline ends. CDR3 region: CASSLGRADTEAFF. The CDR3 coding sequence is TGCGCCAGCAGCTTGGGCAGGGCGGATACTGAAGCTTTCTTT.

The chain recombines TRBV6-5 with TRBJ2-5; 7 bases match TRBD1. The CDR3 extends over 15 amino acids. V gave up 2 bases and J gave up 4 bases; unmatched junction bases: 7. Per germline, CDR1 MNHEY and CDR2 SVGAGI. For the CDR3, the DNA is TGTGCCAGCAGTTACCCGACAGGGAGCTTAGAGACCCAGTACTTC. This sequence encodes CASSYPTGSLETQYF.

This clone appeared a single time. V gene TRBV3-1 combines with J gene TRBJ2-1, with D hard to call. Trimming cost V 0 bases and J 13 bases, with 10 bases left between them. The CDR3 spans 12 residues. Germline lookup yields CDR1 LGHDT and CDR2 YNNKEL (reference sequence). The CDR3 region is CASSQDPHSQFF. The CDR3 nucleotides read TGTGCCAGCAGCCAAGATCCCCATTCTCAGTTCTTC.

Ten or more counts support this clone. J is TRBJ1-1 and V is TRBV19; tentatively, D is TRBD1 (6 bases). This CDR3 has 14 residues. V lost 7 bases, J lost 3 bases, and 15 bases lay in between. CDR1 LNHDA and CDR2 SQIVND come from the germline V gene (reference sequence). CDR3 sequence reads: CASISRGRDTEAFF. CDR3 sequence (DNA): TGTGCCAGTATTTCCAGGGGTAGGGACACTGAAGCTTTCTTT.